This TCR beta chain was captured by sequencing in a study of T-cell reconstitution after alpha-beta-depleted transplantation in children (TCRdb year 2016). Describing the broader study: Using TCR repertoire profiling, the study followed T-cell immune reconstitution in a quantitative way in children after TCRalphabeta/CD19-depleted allogeneic hematopoietic cell transplantation.

This clonotype was recorded many times. What antigen it recognizes has not been identified. Base qualities are not provided; no much larger clone lies one nucleotide away. Deletion took 6 bases off V and 3 bases off J, with a span of 14 bases between the germline ends. The CDR3 spans 15 residues, from the cysteine through the phenylalanine. CDR3 DNA is the only sequence kept; it has 45 bases, read in frame from the first base. From the germline V gene, CDR1 is MNHNS and CDR2 is SASEGT. Library generation was performed with PCR. The run used an Illumina HiSeq 2500. To normalize quantification of the TCRbeta repertoire, the TCR libraries were built with molecular barcoding that relied on unique molecular identifiers. Using fastp at Q25 and MiXCR, TCRdb reprocessed the public reads and kept productive beta chains. A single entry per CDR3 protein holds the most common genes and DNA from its merged rows. A total of around 200,000 distinct CDR3 sequences appear in this sample, approximately 7% of them only once. About 2.9% of the sample is taken by the ten largest.

The sequencing here drew on PBMCs from the stem cell graft donor, taken from the stem cell graft. The sequence is built from TRBV6-1 and TRBJ2-2; no confident D gene assignment can be made. This clonotype was obtained from a human donor who donated a stem cell graft to a child with Wiskott-Aldrich syndrome. Read as DNA, the sequence is TGTGCCAGCAGCCTGCGACGGGTAGACACCGGGGAGCTGTTTTTT. It encodes CASSLRRVDTGELFF.